The 32 T cell receptor beta chains given below trace back to one sample, sequenced in a study of cytomegalovirus exposure and HLA in healthy donors. The PCR had 60 Vbeta and 13 Jbeta primers. Measured with immunoSEQ multiplex PCR; TCRdb has only the in-frame clones, and not every one. Here the sample spans some 150,000 clones, 65% to 90% being singletons. The sequenced sample consisted of PBMCs. These receptors were taken from a woman aged 45 to 65 in good health and CMV-seropositive.

This chain joins TRBV6-1 and TRBJ1-3, with D maybe TRBD1 (5 bases). Trimming left V 0 bases short and J 3 bases short, with 18 bases between. This CDR3 spans 18 amino acids. CDR1 and CDR2 from the germline V gene are MNHNS and SASEGT. The CDR3 bases are TGTGCCAGCAGTGAAGCTCCCTTGACAGTGAGAGGTGGAAACACCATATATTTT. Its protein product is CASSEAPLTVRGGNTIYF.

The chain carries TRBV9 and TRBJ1-3; D not certain. CDR3 length: 13 residues. V was pared by 0 bases and J by 4 bases, with 5 bases between. CDR1 is SGDLS, CDR2 YYNGEE, per germline. CDR3: CASSVGMGNTIYF. The CDR3 DNA sequence: TGTGCCAGCAGCGTAGGTATGGGAAACACCATATATTTT.

The chain uses TRBV19 and TRBJ1-2; possibly TRBD1 for D (6 bases). The CDR3 length is 15 residues. V gave up 6 bases and J gave up 4 bases, with 18 bases separating them. The V gene's germline CDR1 is LNHDA and CDR2 SQIVND (reference sequence). This CDR3 reads CASRQDRGGGYGYTF. In nucleotides, the CDR3 is TGTGCCAGTAGACAGGACCGGGGAGGGGGCTATGGCTACACCTTC.

The chain couples TRBV5-1 to TRBJ2-3; D not resolved. Germline V CDR1 and CDR2: SGHRS, YFSETQ. There are 12 residues in the CDR3. V dropped 5 bases and J dropped 2 bases, with 6 bases sitting between them. This CDR3 is CASRDSTDTQYF. In DNA form, the CDR3 reads TGCGCCAGCAGAGACTCCACAGATACGCAGTATTTT.

The V call is TRBV5-4, the J call TRBJ1-1; a possible D gene is TRBD1 (5 bases). Trimming shortened V by 6 bases and J by 1 base, and 10 bases separated the two germline ends. Per germline, CDR1 SGHNT and CDR2 YYREEE (reference sequence). This CDR3 is built from 13 residues. CDR3 sequence: CASNDRQNTEAFF. The CDR3 nucleotides read TGTGCCAGCAACGACAGACAGAACACTGAAGCTTTCTTT.

This chain joins TRBV29-1 and TRBJ1-6; 10 positions agree with TRBD1. The CDR3 extends over 13 amino acids. V was pared by 7 bases and J by 8 bases, with 5 bases of the junction left unmatched. CDR1 is SQVTM, CDR2 ANQGSEA, per germline. In nucleotides, the CDR3 is TGCAGCGCCCGGGACAGGGGTGATTCACCCCTCCACTTT. Translating it yields CSARDRGDSPLHF.

This chain links TRBV9 with TRBJ2-1; TRBD2 matches at 13 bases. CDR3 size: 14 residues. CDR1 is SGDLS and CDR2 is YYNGEE in the germline V gene. The J segment lost 9 bases and the V segment lost 4 bases, leaving 4 bases of the junction unmatched. CDR3 nucleotides: TGTGCCAGCAGCCAACTAGCGGGGGGGCGTGAGCAGTTCTTC. Residues: CASSQLAGGREQFF.

The V gene is TRBV4-1, the J gene TRBJ2-3, with TRBD2 matching over 11 bases. The CDR3 length is 17 residues. With V trimmed by 3 bases and J by 2 bases, 7 bases remained unmatched. In germline, CDR1 is MGHRA, CDR2 YSYEKL. The CDR3 here is CASSQHGLAGNTDTQYF. The CDR3 DNA follows: TGCGCCAGCAGCCAGCACGGACTAGCGGGTAACACAGATACGCAGTATTTT.

V and J are TRBV11-2 and TRBJ2-4; 7 positions agree with TRBD2. CDR1 SGHAT and CDR2 FQNNGV come from the germline V gene. The CDR3 length is 11 residues. V shed 4 bases and J 13 bases; nucleotides not matched to a gene: 4. The CDR3 DNA reads as TGTGCCAGCAGCTGGGGGGGGGAGCAGTACTTC. Its protein product is CASSWGGEQYF.

This clone is a singleton in its sample. The chain recombines TRBV11-2 with TRBJ1-6, with D unclear. The CDR3 has 14 residues. Trimming took off 1 base at V and 3 bases at J, with 4 bases between the two ends. Germline V gene lookup returns CDR1 SGHAT and CDR2 FQNNGV. The CDR3 nucleotides are TGTGCCAGCAGCTTAGCACTCTATAATTCACCCCTCCACTTT. It specifies CASSLALYNSPLHF.

This CDR3 is CAWSSDSPNQPQHF. CDR3 nucleotides: TGTGCCTGGTCCTCCGACAGTCCGAATCAGCCCCAGCATTTT. The V and J genes are TRBV30 and TRBJ1-5, with D tentatively TRBD1 (5 bases). The germline V gene has CDR1 GTSNPN and CDR2 SVGIG (reference sequence). V was trimmed by 5 bases and J by 4 bases, leaving 15 bases between them. This CDR3 is 14 amino acids long.

The genes are TRBV4-1 and TRBJ1-5; D is unclear. Germline loops: CDR1 MGHRA, CDR2 YSYEKL. V shed 0 bases and J shed 9 bases, with 9 bases lying between them. The CDR3 spans 13 residues. The CDR3 nucleotides read TGCGCCAGCAGCCAAGATCTCCGCGGGCCCCAGCATTTT. Residues: CASSQDLRGPQHF.

In DNA form, the CDR3 reads TGTGCCAGCAGTGGATCGGAGGGAGTCACGCAGTATTTT. Translation gives CASSGSEGVTQYF. This sequence joins TRBV2 and TRBJ2-3; tentatively, D is TRBD2 (6 bases). The CDR3 runs 13 residues. The germline gives CDR1 SNHLY, CDR2 FYNNEI. Trimming stripped 4 bases from V and 9 bases from J, with 14 bases between. Complete variable domain (other parts from reference TRBV2 and TRBJ2-3): EPEVTQTPSHQVTQMGQEVILRCVPISNHLYFYWYRQILGQKVEFLVSFYNNEISEKSEIFDDQFSVERPDGSNFTLKIRSTKLEDSAMYFCASSGSEGVTQYFGPGTRLTVL.

This chain uses TRBV2 with TRBJ2-3; a weak D match, TRBD2 (5 bases). The CDR3 covers 15 residues. Germline V gene sequence: CDR1 SNHLY, CDR2 FYNNEI. V lost 7 bases to trimming and J lost 0 bases, with 14 bases between them. The DNA of the CDR3 is TGTGCCAGCAAAGGAGAGTGGACTAGCACAGATACGCAGTATTTT. Its protein is CASKGEWTSTDTQYF. Complete variable domain (other parts from reference TRBV2 and TRBJ2-3): EPEVTQTPSHQVTQMGQEVILRCVPISNHLYFYWYRQILGQKVEFLVSFYNNEISEKSEIFDDQFSVERPDGSNFTLKIRSTKLEDSAMYFCASKGEWTSTDTQYFGPGTRLTVL.

This chain joins TRBV5-1 and TRBJ1-5, with 11 bases that match TRBD1. The germline V gene has CDR1 SGHRS and CDR2 YFSETQ. This CDR3 has 15 amino acids. Trimming cost V 4 bases and J 4 bases; bases outside gene matches: 4. CDR3 nucleotides: TGCGCCAGCAGCACCGGACAGGGGGCAAATCAGCCCCAGCATTTT. It codes for CASSTGQGANQPQHF.

The chain has TRBV27 and TRBJ2-5; TRBD2 is a possible D gene (6 bases). The J call is in doubt because the DNA end fits TRBJ2-7 better. This CDR3 contains 14 residues. Germline V gene lookup returns CDR1 MNHEY and CDR2 SMNVEV (reference sequence). The chain's CDR3 is CASSLTVGGREQYF. CDR3 sequence (DNA): TGTGCCAGCAGTTTAACGGTGGGGGGTCGCGAGCAGTACTTC.

J is TRBJ2-3 and V is TRBV4-3, with TRBD2 matching 14 bases. The V and J ends lost 0 bases and 7 bases, in that order; junction bases with no gene match: 6. Germline V CDR1 and CDR2: LGHNA, YSLEER. The CDR3 is 17 residues long. The CDR3 protein is CASSQDMTSGGAYTQYF. The CDR3 nucleotides are TGCGCCAGCAGCCAAGATATGACTAGCGGGGGGGCCTATACGCAGTATTTT.

The gene calls are TRBV12-5 and TRBJ2-7; 10 positions agree with TRBD1. V shed 0 bases and J 2 bases; nucleotides not matched to a gene: 1. The CDR3 is 15 amino acids. Germline assignment: CDR1 LGHNT and CDR2 FRNRAP. The CDR3 DNA sequence: TGTGCTAGTGGTTTGGTGACAGGGGGCACCTACGAGCAGTACTTC. It encodes CASGLVTGGTYEQYF.

This chain uses TRBV6-5 with TRBJ1-3; TRBD1 agrees at 7 bases. Germline CDR1 MNHEY, CDR2 SVGAGI. V was pared by 5 bases and J by 0 bases, with 4 bases of the junction left unmatched. This CDR3 contains 15 residues. The chain's CDR3 is CASSRQGYSGNTIYF. The CDR3 nucleotides read TGTGCCAGCAGTCGACAGGGCTACTCTGGAAACACCATATATTTT.

The rearrangement links TRBV7-9 to TRBJ2-1; tentative D call: TRBD1 (5 bases). Trimming removed 1 base at V and 8 bases at J, with 6 bases between. CDR3 length: 12 amino acids. The germline V gene encodes CDR1 SEHNR and CDR2 FQNEAQ (reference sequence). CDR3 amino acids: CASSLVGHEQFF. In nucleotides, the CDR3 is TGTGCCAGCAGCTTAGTGGGGCATGAGCAGTTCTTC.

The gene calls are TRBV7-2 and TRBJ2-4, with 9 bases aligning to TRBD2. The CDR3 totals 17 residues. From germline, CDR1 is SGHTA and CDR2 FQGNSA. Unmatched junction bases numbered 11, after V lost 5 bases and J lost 3 bases. CDR3 sequence: CASSTPGLAFLKNIQYF. CDR3 sequence (DNA): TGTGCCAGCAGCACTCCGGGACTAGCTTTTCTCAAAAACATTCAGTACTTC.

As regards this clone: At one end the junction does not follow the germline gene, possibly because of a read error. At the DNA level, this CDR3 is encoded by other sequences in the same sample as well. This chain joins TRBV10-3 and TRBJ2-2; D may be TRBD2 (6 bases). Germline values: CDR1 ENHRY, CDR2 SYGVKD. The CDR3 spans 16 residues. Here the CDR3 DNA reads TGTGCCATAGGGGACTTCTCAAGCACCTACACCGGAGAGCTGTTTTTT. This codes for CAIGDFSSTYTGELFF.

This clone was detected a few times. V and J are TRBV20-1 and TRBJ2-7; 9 nucleotides match TRBD1. The V gene's germline CDR1 is DFQATT and CDR2 SNEGSKA (reference sequence). The CDR3 consists of 11 residues. CDR3 nucleotide sequence: TGCAGCGTAGGGACAGGGCTTCAGCAGTACTTC. Amino acid sequence: CSVGTGLQQYF.

The V call is TRBV2, the J call TRBJ1-5, with a possible D match to TRBD1 (5 bases). Germline V gives CDR1 SNHLY, CDR2 FYNNEI. The CDR3 covers 13 residues. V lost 0 bases and J 11 bases, leaving 11 bases between the germline ends. CDR3 protein: CASSEAMPGAQHF. CDR3 coding DNA: TGTGCCAGCAGTGAAGCAATGCCGGGGGCCCAGCATTTT.

This chain links TRBV27 with TRBJ2-1; a weak D match, TRBD1 (6 bases). V was clipped by 5 bases and J by 0 bases, with 11 bases between them. The germline V gene has CDR1 MNHEY and CDR2 SMNVEV (reference sequence). This CDR3 is built from 15 residues. The CDR3 protein is CASSGQGSSYNEQFF. The CDR3 bases are TGTGCCAGCAGTGGCCAGGGGAGCTCCTACAATGAGCAGTTCTTC.

The rearrangement uses TRBV5-6 and TRBJ2-3; tentative D call: TRBD2 (5 bases). The CDR3 extends over 12 amino acids. The germline V gene encodes CDR1 SGHDT and CDR2 YYEEEE. The V end lost 6 bases, the J end lost 6 bases, and 11 bases lay between the germline ends. DNA for the CDR3: TGTGCCAGCACTCACTCGGGGGATACGCAGTATTTT. This codes for CASTHSGDTQYF.

The V call is TRBV11-2, the J call TRBJ1-6; TRBD1 agrees at 7 bases. Losses at the gene ends were 3 bases for V and 10 bases for J; bases not matched to a gene: 9. The germline gives CDR1 SGHAT, CDR2 FQNNGV. CDR3 length: 15 amino acids. DNA for the CDR3: TGTGCCAGCAGCTTGGGTGACAGGGTTAAGTCACCCCTCCACTTT. This codes for CASSLGDRVKSPLHF.

The chain couples TRBV19 to TRBJ2-2, with D possibly matching TRBD1 (6 bases). This CDR3 spans 16 amino acids. Deletions cut 4 bases from V and 4 bases from J, with 16 bases between. Per germline, CDR1 LNHDA and CDR2 SQIVND (reference sequence). Here the CDR3 reads CASSRVGAPGTGELFF. CDR3 DNA: TGTGCCAGTAGTAGAGTGGGGGCGCCGGGCACCGGGGAGCTGTTTTTT. The full variable domain, rest sourced from reference TRBV19 and TRBJ2-2, is DGGITQSPKYLFRKEGQNVTLSCEQNLNHDAMYWYRQDPGQGLRLIYYSQIVNDFQKGDIAEGYSVSREKKESFPLTVTSAQKNPTAFYLCASSRVGAPGTGELFFGEGSRLTVL.

The gene calls are TRBV21-1 and TRBJ2-5; the D call of TRBD2 is as the table states it, not checked on the DNA. TRBV21-1 is shown as a pseudogene. The CDR3 is made up of 16 amino acids. The CDR3 bases are TGTGCCAGCAGCACGGGGGGGCCGGGATCACAAGAGACCCAGTACTTC. It translates to CASSTGGPGSQETQYF.

The V call is TRBV10-1, the J call TRBJ1-5, with D perhaps matching TRBD1 (5 bases). CDR1 is WNHNN, CDR2 SYGVQD, per germline (reference sequence). V lost 11 bases and J lost 5, with 10 bases in between. This CDR3 is 11 amino acids long. CDR3 DNA sequence: TGCGCCCGCTTGGGGCATCAGCCCCAGCATTTT. Amino acids: CARLGHQPQHF.

The CDR3 protein is CASSLRAGGGGNEQFF. The CDR3 DNA is TGTGCCAGCAGCTTAAGGGCCGGGGGAGGGGGCAATGAGCAGTTCTTC. This sequence joins TRBV7-8 and TRBJ2-1; D possibly corresponds to TRBD2 (7 bases). The V gene lost 2 bases and the J gene lost 6 bases, with 17 bases spanning the gap. CDR3 length equals 16 residues. In germline, CDR1 is SGHVS, CDR2 FQNEAQ. The variable domain in full, completed from reference TRBV7-8 and TRBJ2-1, reads GAGVSQSPRYKVAKRGQDVALRCDPISGHVSLFWYQQALGQGPEFLTYFQNEAQLDKSGLPSDRFFAERPEGSVSTLKIQRTQQEDSAVYLCASSLRAGGGGNEQFFGPGTRLTVL.

This clone was seen just once. The gene calls are TRBV15 and TRBJ2-7; 7 nucleotides line up with TRBD1. The germline V gene has CDR1 LNHNV and CDR2 YYDKDF (reference sequence). The CDR3 runs 16 residues. V shed 4 bases and J 4 bases; nucleotides not matched to a gene: 13. The CDR3 nucleotides are TGTGCCACCAGCATGTTTCCCACCGACAGGGATTACGAGCAGTACTTC. Encoded protein: CATSMFPTDRDYEQYF.